This T cell receptor (beta chain) emerged from a study of blood T cell repertoires in COVID-19. Background on the study: Samples representing acute and convalescent COVID-19 were sourced from the United States, Italy and Spain. In each case, the material was cDNA or gDNA derived from T cells, B-cell-depleted T cells, or PBMCs.

Original processing methods: Reference gene primer amplification gave nucleated cell count estimates. Measured with immunoSEQ multiplex PCR; TCRdb has only the in-frame clones, and not every one. V and J calls and clone size are as listed in that table; D and trimming were resolved from the DNA. Altogether about 160,000 clones are present, 86% being singletons, with the ten largest covering under 4.5%. Germline V gene sequence: CDR1 SGHNT, CDR2 YENEEA. V lost 3 bases, J lost 3 bases, and 21 bases lay in between. The CDR3 covers 17 residues. Sample: peripheral blood. The V and J genes are TRBV11-3 and TRBJ2-7, with D perhaps matching TRBD1 (5 bases). The sequence was obtained from a woman aged 65 to 85 with acute or convalescent COVID-19. The CDR3 loop reads CASSLGLNGHGYYEQYF. CDR3 nucleotide sequence: TGTGCCAGCAGCTTGGGGTTGAACGGACACGGCTACTACGAGCAGTACTTC. The full variable domain, completed using reference TRBV11-3 and TRBJ2-7, is EAGVVQSPRYKIIEKKQPVAFWCNPISGHNTLYWYLQNLGQGPELLIRYENEEAVDDSQLPKDRFSAERLKGVDSTLKIQPAELGDSAVYLCASSLGLNGHGYYEQYFGPGTRLTVT.